Given below is one T cell receptor beta chain in context. A junction boundary mismatches the germline segment, possibly from a read error. The sample originates from a study of blood T cell repertoires in COVID-19. About the research overall: The United States, Italy and Spain supplied acute and convalescent COVID-19 samples. Sources were T cells, B-cell-depleted T cells, or PBMCs; the material itself was cDNA or gDNA.

This CDR3 is 17 amino acids long. Germline-derived CDR1 and CDR2 are SGHVS and FNYEAQ. Authors' analysis steps: By means of reference gene primer amplification, nucleated cell counts were estimated. TCRdb's table, derived via immunoSEQ multiplex PCR, lists solely in-frame clones and lacks some. V, J and clone size derive from that table, while D and trimming were established from the DNA sequence. The profile shows about 400,000 clones, about 89% of them singletons. Sequenced material: peripheral blood. The rearrangement uses TRBV7-6 and TRBJ2-7, with 9 bases that match TRBD2. This TCR was sampled from a middle-aged man with acute or convalescent COVID-19. CDR3 residues: CASSLARAGGATGEQYF. The CDR3 region has the DNA TGTGCCAGCAGCCTAGCTAGGGCGGGGGGGGCTACCGGCGAGCAGTACTTC. The full variable domain, with the rest looked up from reference TRBV7-6 and TRBJ2-7, is GAGVSQSPRYKVTKRGQDVALRCDPISGHVSLYWYRQALGQGPEFLTYFNYEAQQDKSGLPNDRFSAERPEGSISTLTIQRTEQRDSAMYRCASSLARAGGATGEQYFGPGTRLTVT.